This T cell receptor (beta chain) stems from a study of CD8+ T cells in alopecia areata. On the study more broadly: Severity of treated patients was scored by affected scalp percentage.

General study results and limits: It was lesional scalp, especially alopecia totalis/universalis, that showed higher clonality than normal scalp. Sequences from scalp samples also cover resident alphabeta T cells of normal skin.

Following extraction, RNA underwent reverse transcription to cDNA, which served as the sequencing template. Measured with immunoSEQ multiplex PCR; TCRdb has only the in-frame clones, and not every one. The data contain about 270,000 clones, roughly 63% of them singletons. Germline V gives CDR1 SNHLY, CDR2 FYNNEI. V dropped 1 base and J dropped 9 bases, with 8 bases sitting between them. This CDR3 comprises 12 residues. The sample holds a few counts of this clone. The antigen is unknown. Treatment specified: oral pan-JAK inhibitor, 5-10 mg twice daily. The sequence derives from a human donor with alopecia areata. Source: CD4+ T cells sorted from blood, taken at week 52, from a patient treated with tofacitinib. J is TRBJ2-3 and V is TRBV2; D unclear. The chain's CDR3 is CASSEGGATQYF. The CDR3 coding sequence is TGTGCCAGCAGTGAAGGAGGCGCGACGCAGTATTTT.